The 20 T cell receptor beta chains in this list originate from one sample, sequenced in a study of shared clonotypes between healthy human individuals. TCRdb's copy holds only in-frame clones and misses some; the assay was immunoSEQ multiplex PCR. Altogether roughly 2.2 million clones are present, more than 80% being singletons, with the ten largest covering about 0.41%. Sequences were obtained from naive CD4+ T cells from PBMCs. Subset indicated: CD45RA+ positively selected. Receptors were obtained from a man aged 18 to 30 in good health. Some clones in this sample may be carry-over from other donors' samples.

The chain links TRBV29-1 to TRBJ1-3; tentatively, D is TRBD1 (5 bases). V gave up 2 bases and J gave up 6 bases, with 8 bases separating them. The CDR3 is 12 amino acids. Germline CDR1 and CDR2: SQVTM and ANQGSEA. The CDR3 loop is CSVESGLNTIYF. The DNA of the CDR3 is TGCAGCGTTGAATCAGGGTTAAACACCATATATTTT.

The V gene is TRBV7-6, the J gene TRBJ2-3; possible D gene TRBD1, 5 bases. The CDR3 sequence is 13 residues long. Germline loops: CDR1 SGHVS, CDR2 FNYEAQ. V was shortened by 3 bases and J by 8 bases, with 12 bases between the two germline ends. CDR3 coding DNA: TGTGCCAGCAGCTTCCGACAGCCCGCTACGCAGTATTTT. Amino acids: CASSFRQPATQYF.

The CDR3 protein is CASSLNLGQSNQPQHF. CDR3 DNA sequence: TGTGCCAGCTCACTTAACCTCGGACAGAGCAATCAGCCCCAGCATTTT. The chain links TRBV18 to TRBJ1-5, with TRBD1 as a possible D gene (6 bases). The CDR3 is 16 amino acids. Trimming shortened V by 4 bases and J by 1 base, and 14 bases separated the two germline ends. Germline V gives CDR1 KGHSH, CDR2 LQKENI.

This chain connects TRBV5-1 to TRBJ1-3, with D perhaps TRBD1 (6 bases). Trimming removed 4 bases at V and 4 bases at J, with 15 bases between. The CDR3 contains 15 residues. CDR1 is SGHRS, CDR2 YFSETQ, per germline. CDR3 protein: CASSSNTGSGNTIYF. CDR3 nucleotide sequence: TGCGCCAGCAGCAGTAATACAGGGTCCGGAAACACCATATATTTT.

The J gene is TRBJ2-7, the V gene TRBV6-6, with D possibly being TRBD2 (6 bases). Trimming shortened V by 0 bases and J by 1 base, and 13 bases separated the two germline ends. There are 16 residues in the CDR3. Germline assignment: CDR1 MNHNY and CDR2 SVGAGI (reference sequence). The CDR3 DNA sequence: TGTGCCAGCAGTTACTCGGCGACGGGAGCGTCCTACGAGCAGTACTTC. Translation gives CASSYSATGASYEQYF.

The chain joins TRBV7-3 to TRBJ2-3; D is perhaps TRBD1 (5 bases). Germline V gene sequence: CDR1 SGHTA, CDR2 FQGTGA. V was pared by 5 bases and J by 2 bases, with 17 bases between. CDR3 length: 16 residues. CDR3 coding DNA: TGTGCCAGCAGCACCCAGCAATTAGGGGCCACAGATACGCAGTATTTT. Protein: CASSTQQLGATDTQYF.

V gene TRBV10-2 combines with J gene TRBJ1-5; perhaps TRBD1 as D (6 bases). Germline CDR1 and CDR2: WSHSY and SAAADI. The length of the CDR3 is 16 residues. The V end lost 1 base, the J end lost 4 bases, and 14 bases lay between the germline ends. The CDR3 reads CASSEFRGAYNQPQHF. The CDR3 nucleotides are TGCGCCAGCAGTGAGTTCCGGGGGGCCTATAATCAGCCCCAGCATTTT.

The chain's CDR3 is CASSLGQGSDQPQHF. CDR3 DNA sequence: TGTGCCAGCAGCTTAGGTCAGGGGTCGGATCAGCCCCAGCATTTT. The chain is built from TRBV7-8 and TRBJ1-5, with D possibly matching TRBD1 (6 bases). This CDR3 is built from 15 residues. Germline values: CDR1 SGHVS, CDR2 FQNEAQ. Trimming removed 1 base from V and 5 bases from J, with 12 bases in between.

This clone was seen only a few times. The V gene is TRBV10-2, the J gene TRBJ2-7; 11 bases match TRBD2. The CDR3 contains 12 residues. The J segment lost 6 bases and the V segment lost 6 bases, leaving 1 base of the junction unmatched. CDR1 is WSHSY and CDR2 is SAAADI in the germline V gene. The CDR3 loop is CASRTSGSEQYF. The DNA of the CDR3 is TGCGCCAGCAGAACTAGCGGGAGCGAGCAGTACTTC.

The chain joins TRBV7-9 to TRBJ2-7, with D perhaps TRBD1 (5 bases). CDR1 is SEHNR and CDR2 is FQNEAQ in the germline V gene (reference sequence). The CDR3 covers 14 residues. V was cut by 6 bases and J by 1 base, with 13 bases left in between. CDR3 coding DNA: TGTGCCAGCAGTTTTACCCAGGGTTCCTACGAGCAGTACTTC. It codes for CASSFTQGSYEQYF.

This clone is a singleton in its sample. The V gene is TRBV6-5, the J gene TRBJ1-1; 8 bases are a match to TRBD1. V lost 5 bases, J lost 6 bases, and 8 bases stayed unmatched. The V gene's germline CDR1 is MNHEY and CDR2 SVGAGI. The CDR3 has 14 amino acids. As DNA, the CDR3 is TGTGCCAGCAGTCCGGGACAGGCGCCGGCTGAAGCTTTCTTT. Translation: CASSPGQAPAEAFF.

The rearrangement joins TRBV5-8 to TRBJ2-2; 7 nucleotides line up with TRBD1. The CDR3 spans 14 residues. The ends lost 4 bases at V and 4 bases at J; junction bases unmatched: 4. The germline V gene has CDR1 SGHTS and CDR2 YDEGEE. CDR3 region: CASSPWTGTGELFF. DNA of the CDR3: TGTGCCAGCAGCCCCTGGACAGGCACCGGGGAGCTGTTTTTT.

The chain is built from TRBV7-2 and TRBJ1-5, with 7 bases aligning to TRBD1. This CDR3 has 17 amino acids. The germline V gene encodes CDR1 SGHTA and CDR2 FQGNSA. V shed 3 bases and J 4 bases; nucleotides not matched to a gene: 12. The CDR3 is CASSFGPGQPTNQPQHF. CDR3 DNA sequence: TGTGCCAGCAGCTTTGGCCCGGGACAGCCAACTAATCAGCCCCAGCATTTT.

The chain is built from TRBV7-6 and TRBJ2-1; D unresolved. Germline loops: CDR1 SGHVS, CDR2 FNYEAQ. The CDR3 contains 14 residues. Deletions cut 4 bases from V and 3 bases from J, with 10 bases between. CDR3 DNA sequence: TGTGCCAGCAGCTCGCGCGTTGGCTACAATGAGCAGTTCTTC. Translation: CASSSRVGYNEQFF.

Remarks on this clone: The junction departs from the called germline gene at one end, perhaps through a read error. The chain links TRBV28 to TRBJ2-7, with TRBD1 as a possible D gene (10 bases). CDR1 is MDHEN, CDR2 SYDVKM, per germline. The CDR3 contains 14 residues. This CDR3 reads CASSPGQGTSIHSF. CDR3 nucleotide sequence: TGTGCCAGCAGCCCGGGACAGGGGACTAGCATCCACAGCTTC.

The CDR3 loop reads CASSQLVRTEEQYF. CDR3 DNA: TGCGCCAGCAGCCAACTAGTACGGACAGAAGAGCAGTACTTC. The genes are TRBV4-1 and TRBJ2-5; D may be TRBD1 (6 bases). CDR3 length: 14 residues. CDR1 MGHRA and CDR2 YSYEKL come from the germline V gene. V lost 2 bases to trimming and J lost 11 bases, with 18 bases between them.

Only one count was recorded for this clone. This chain joins TRBV7-9 and TRBJ1-1, with D possibly matching TRBD1 (6 bases). The CDR3 contains 15 residues. The germline V and J ends were trimmed by 5 bases and 1 base, with 14 bases remaining between them. Germline values: CDR1 SEHNR, CDR2 FQNEAQ (reference sequence). CDR3 loop: CASSPGGQTNTEAFF. In nucleotides, the CDR3 is TGTGCCAGCAGCCCCGGGGGGCAGACGAACACTGAAGCTTTCTTT.

This rearrangement joins TRBV5-1 to TRBJ1-2; no definite D call. Trimming cost V 0 bases and J 3 bases, with 9 bases left between them. The CDR3 has 14 amino acids. Germline V gene data show CDR1 as SGHRS and CDR2 as YFSETQ. The CDR3 sequence: CASSLAGFDYGYTF. The CDR3 DNA is TGCGCCAGCAGCTTGGCAGGATTTGACTATGGCTACACCTTC.

The chain is built from TRBV7-2 and TRBJ1-5, with 7 bases identical to TRBD1. This CDR3 has 15 amino acids. The junction had 8 bases not matched to a gene; V was cut back by 3 bases and J by 6 bases. Germline values: CDR1 SGHTA, CDR2 FQGNSA. As DNA, the CDR3 is TGTGCCAGCAGCTTTAAGGGAGGGGGCGTTCAGCCCCAGCATTTT. Translated: CASSFKGGGVQPQHF.

The chain is built from TRBV2 and TRBJ2-3; D gene uncertain. There are 17 residues in the CDR3. The V end lost 2 bases, the J end lost 0 bases, and 15 bases lay between the germline ends. The germline V gene encodes CDR1 SNHLY and CDR2 FYNNEI. The CDR3 DNA reads TGTGCCAGCAGTGAAACCCTACGGGTATCTAGCACAGATACGCAGTATTTT. Its protein product is CASSETLRVSSTDTQYF.